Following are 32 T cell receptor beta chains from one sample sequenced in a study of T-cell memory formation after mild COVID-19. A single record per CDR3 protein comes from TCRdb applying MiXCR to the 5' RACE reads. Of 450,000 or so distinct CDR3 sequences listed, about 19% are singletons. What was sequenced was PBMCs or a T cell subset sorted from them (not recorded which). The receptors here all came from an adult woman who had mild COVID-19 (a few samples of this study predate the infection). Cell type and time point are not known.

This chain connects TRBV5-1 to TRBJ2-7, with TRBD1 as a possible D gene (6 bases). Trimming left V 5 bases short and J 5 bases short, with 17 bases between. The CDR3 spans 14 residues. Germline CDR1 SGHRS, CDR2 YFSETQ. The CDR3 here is CASSPGVVADEQYF. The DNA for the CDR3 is TGCGCCAGCAGTCCAGGGGTTGTAGCCGACGAGCAGTACTTC.

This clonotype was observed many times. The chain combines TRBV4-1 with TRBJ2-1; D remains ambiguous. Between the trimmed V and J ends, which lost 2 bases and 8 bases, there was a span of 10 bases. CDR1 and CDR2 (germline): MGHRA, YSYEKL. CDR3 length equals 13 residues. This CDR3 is CASSQSFQDEQFF. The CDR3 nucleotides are TGCGCCAGCAGCCAATCCTTCCAAGATGAGCAGTTCTTC.

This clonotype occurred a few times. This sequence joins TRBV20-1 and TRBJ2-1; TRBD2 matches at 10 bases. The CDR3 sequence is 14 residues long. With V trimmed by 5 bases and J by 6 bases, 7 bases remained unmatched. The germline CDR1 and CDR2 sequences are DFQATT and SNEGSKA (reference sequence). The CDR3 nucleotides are TGCAGTGCTTCTAGCGGGAGTTTGCGCAATGAGCAGTTCTTC. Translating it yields CSASSGSLRNEQFF.

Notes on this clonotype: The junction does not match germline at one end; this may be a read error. The CDR3 loop reads CASRLGTSIYEQYF. CDR3 bases: TGTGCCAGCAGATTGGGGACATCGATCTACGAGCAGTACTTC. This chain joins TRBV5-5 and TRBJ2-7; a possible D gene is TRBD1 (6 bases). Germline assignment: CDR1 SGHKS and CDR2 YYEKEE (reference sequence). This CDR3 comprises 14 residues. Complete variable domain (other parts from reference TRBV5-5 and TRBJ2-7): DAGVTQSPTHLIKTRGQQVTLRCSPISGHKSVSWYQQVLGQGPQFIFQYYEKEERGRGNFPDRFSARQFPNYSSELNVNALLLGDSALYLCASRLGTSIYEQYFGPGTRLTVT.

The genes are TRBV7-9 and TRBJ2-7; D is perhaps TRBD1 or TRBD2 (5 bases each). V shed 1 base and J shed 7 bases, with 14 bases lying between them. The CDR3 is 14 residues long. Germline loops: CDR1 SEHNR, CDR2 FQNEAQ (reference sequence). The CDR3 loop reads CASSLDGTLREQYF. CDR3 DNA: TGTGCCAGCAGCTTAGATGGGACCCTGAGGGAGCAGTACTTC.

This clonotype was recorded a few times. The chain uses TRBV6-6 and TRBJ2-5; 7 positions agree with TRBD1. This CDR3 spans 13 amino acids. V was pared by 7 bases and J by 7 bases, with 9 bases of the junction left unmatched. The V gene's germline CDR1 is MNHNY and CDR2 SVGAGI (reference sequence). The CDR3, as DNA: TGTGCCAGCATTGACAGGGACGACGCGACCCAGTACTTC. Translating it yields CASIDRDDATQYF.

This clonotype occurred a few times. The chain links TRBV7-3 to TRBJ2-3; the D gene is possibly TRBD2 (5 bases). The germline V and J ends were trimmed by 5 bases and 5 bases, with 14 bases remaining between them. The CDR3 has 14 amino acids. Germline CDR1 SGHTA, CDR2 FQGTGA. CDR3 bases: TGTGCCAGCAGCCGCGGGCCCTCGGTAGATACGCAGTATTTT. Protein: CASSRGPSVDTQYF. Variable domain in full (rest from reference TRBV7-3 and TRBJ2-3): GAGVSQTPSNKVTEKGKYVELRCDPISGHTALYWYRQSLGQGPEFLIYFQGTGAADDSGLPNDRFFAVRPEGSVSTLKIQRTERGDSAVYLCASSRGPSVDTQYFGPGTRLTVL.

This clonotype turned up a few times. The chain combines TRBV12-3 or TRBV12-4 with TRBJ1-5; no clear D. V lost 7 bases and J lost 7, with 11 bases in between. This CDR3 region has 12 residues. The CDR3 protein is CASTLGGQPQHF. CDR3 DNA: TGTGCCAGCACCCTCGGCGGCCAGCCCCAGCATTTT.

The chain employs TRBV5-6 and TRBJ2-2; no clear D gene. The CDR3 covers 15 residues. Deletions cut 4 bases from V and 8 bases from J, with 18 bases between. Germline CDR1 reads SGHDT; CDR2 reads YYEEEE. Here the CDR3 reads CASSVGWKTTGELFF. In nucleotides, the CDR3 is TGTGCCAGCAGCGTGGGATGGAAGACCACGGGGGAGCTGTTTTTT.

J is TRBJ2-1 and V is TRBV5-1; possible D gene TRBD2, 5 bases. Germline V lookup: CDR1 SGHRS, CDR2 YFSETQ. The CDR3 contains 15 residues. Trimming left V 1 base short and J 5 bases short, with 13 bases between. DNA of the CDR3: TGCGCCAGCAGCTTGAATCCCCCCGGGAACAATGAGCAGTTCTTC. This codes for CASSLNPPGNNEQFF.

CDR3 in amino acids: CASSLYVGTASSYEQYF. CDR3 coding DNA: TGTGCCAGCAGCTTGTATGTTGGGACGGCAAGCTCCTACGAGCAGTACTTC. This chain connects TRBV5-6 to TRBJ2-7; the D call may be TRBD1 or TRBD2 (5 bases each). V was trimmed by 1 base and J by 0 bases, leaving 17 bases between them. Germline CDR1 SGHDT, CDR2 YYEEEE. The CDR3 spans 17 residues.

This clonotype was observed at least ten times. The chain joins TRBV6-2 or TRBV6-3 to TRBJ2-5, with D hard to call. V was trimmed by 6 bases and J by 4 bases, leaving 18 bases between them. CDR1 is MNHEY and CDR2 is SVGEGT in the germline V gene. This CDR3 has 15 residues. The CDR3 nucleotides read TGTGCCAGCAGCCCCGACTTTAAGAGGACAGAGACCCAGTACTTC. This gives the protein CASSPDFKRTETQYF.

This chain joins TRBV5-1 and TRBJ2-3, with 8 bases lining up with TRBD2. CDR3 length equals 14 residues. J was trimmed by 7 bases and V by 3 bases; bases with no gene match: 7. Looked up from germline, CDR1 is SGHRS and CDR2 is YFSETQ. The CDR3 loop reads CASSSAGEYNTQYF. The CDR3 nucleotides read TGCGCCAGCAGCTCAGCGGGAGAATACAATACGCAGTATTTT.

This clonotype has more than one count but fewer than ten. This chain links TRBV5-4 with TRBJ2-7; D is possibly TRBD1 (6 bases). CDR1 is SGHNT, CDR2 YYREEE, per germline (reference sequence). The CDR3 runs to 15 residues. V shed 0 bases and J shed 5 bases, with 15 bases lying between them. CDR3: CASSLETGFIDEQYF. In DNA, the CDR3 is TGTGCCAGCAGCTTGGAGACAGGTTTCATCGACGAGCAGTACTTC.

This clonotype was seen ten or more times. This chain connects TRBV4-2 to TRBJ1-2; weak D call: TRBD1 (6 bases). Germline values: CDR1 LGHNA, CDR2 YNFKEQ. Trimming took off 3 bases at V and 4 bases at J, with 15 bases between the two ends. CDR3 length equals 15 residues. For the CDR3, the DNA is TGTGCCAGCAGCCACCTAGGGGGGGGTGGCTATGGCTACACCTTC. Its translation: CASSHLGGGGYGYTF.

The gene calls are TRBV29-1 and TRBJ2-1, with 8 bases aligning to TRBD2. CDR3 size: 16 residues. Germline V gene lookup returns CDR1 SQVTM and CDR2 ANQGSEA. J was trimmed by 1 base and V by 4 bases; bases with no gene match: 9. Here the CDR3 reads CSVGLFGGRSYNEQFF. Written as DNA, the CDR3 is TGCAGCGTTGGATTATTTGGCGGGAGGTCCTACAATGAGCAGTTCTTC.

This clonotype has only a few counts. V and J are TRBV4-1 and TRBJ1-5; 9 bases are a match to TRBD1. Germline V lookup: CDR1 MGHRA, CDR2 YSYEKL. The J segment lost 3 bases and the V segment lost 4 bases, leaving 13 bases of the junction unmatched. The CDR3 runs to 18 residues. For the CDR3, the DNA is TGCGCCAGCAGCCGATCGTCCTCGACAGGGGGGCTCAATCAGCCCCAGCATTTT. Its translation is CASSRSSSTGGLNQPQHF.

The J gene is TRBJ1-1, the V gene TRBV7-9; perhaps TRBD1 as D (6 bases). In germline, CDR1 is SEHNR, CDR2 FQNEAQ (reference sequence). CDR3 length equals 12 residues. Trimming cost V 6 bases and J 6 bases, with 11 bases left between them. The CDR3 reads CASRTGISEAFF. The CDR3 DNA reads TGTGCCAGCAGAACAGGGATTTCTGAAGCTTTCTTT.

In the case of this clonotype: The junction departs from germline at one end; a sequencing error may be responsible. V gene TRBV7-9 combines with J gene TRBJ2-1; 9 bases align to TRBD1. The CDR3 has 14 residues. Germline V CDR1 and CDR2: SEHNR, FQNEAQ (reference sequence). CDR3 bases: TGTGCTAGCAGCTCGCCAAGGGGGACAGGGAAGGAGTTCTTC. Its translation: CASSSPRGTGKEFF.

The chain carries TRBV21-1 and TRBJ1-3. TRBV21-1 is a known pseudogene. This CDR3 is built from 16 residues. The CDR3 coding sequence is TGTGCCAGCAGCAACTTGAACAGGGCTACTGGAAACACCATATATTTT. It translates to CASSNLNRATGNTIYF.

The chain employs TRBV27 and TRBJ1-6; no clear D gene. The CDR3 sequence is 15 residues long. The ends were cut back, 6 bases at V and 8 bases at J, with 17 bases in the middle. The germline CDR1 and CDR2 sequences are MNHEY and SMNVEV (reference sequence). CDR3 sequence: CASRLQSGVHSPLHF. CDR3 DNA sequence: TGTGCCAGCAGATTACAGTCGGGTGTCCATTCACCCCTCCACTTT.

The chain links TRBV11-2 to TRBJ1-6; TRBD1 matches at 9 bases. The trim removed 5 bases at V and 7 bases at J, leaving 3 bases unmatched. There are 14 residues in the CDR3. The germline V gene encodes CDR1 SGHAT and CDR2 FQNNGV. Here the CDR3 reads CASSGQGRNSPLHF. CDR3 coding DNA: TGTGCCAGCAGCGGACAGGGGCGGAATTCACCCCTCCACTTT.

The CDR3 protein is CASSDPVGQGTHEQYF. The CDR3 nucleotides are TGTGCCAGCAGTGACCCAGTGGGACAGGGGACGCACGAGCAGTACTTC. J is TRBJ2-7 and V is TRBV6-4; 10 nucleotides align to TRBD1. Trimming cost V 2 bases and J 5 bases; bases outside gene matches: 9. CDR1 is MRHNA, CDR2 SNTAGT, per germline. The CDR3 covers 16 residues.

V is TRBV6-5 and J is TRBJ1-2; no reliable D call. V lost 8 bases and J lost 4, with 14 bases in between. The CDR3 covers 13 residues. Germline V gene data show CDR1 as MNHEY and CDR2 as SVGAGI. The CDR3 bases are TGTGCCAGCTCGAACGAATATCTCTATGGCTACACCTTC. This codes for CASSNEYLYGYTF.

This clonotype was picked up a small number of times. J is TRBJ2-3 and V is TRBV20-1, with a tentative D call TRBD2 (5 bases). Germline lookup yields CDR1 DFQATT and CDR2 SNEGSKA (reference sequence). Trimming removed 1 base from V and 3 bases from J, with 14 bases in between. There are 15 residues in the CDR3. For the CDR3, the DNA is TGCAGTGCTAGAGCCCAACGGGGTCGGACAGATACGCAGTATTTT. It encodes CSARAQRGRTDTQYF.

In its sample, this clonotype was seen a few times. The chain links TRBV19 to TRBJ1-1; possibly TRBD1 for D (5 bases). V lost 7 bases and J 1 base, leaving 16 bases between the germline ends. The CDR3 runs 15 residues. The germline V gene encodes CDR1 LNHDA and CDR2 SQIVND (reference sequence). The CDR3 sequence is CASTPFQGWNTEAFF. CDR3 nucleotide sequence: TGTGCCAGTACCCCCTTCCAGGGATGGAACACTGAAGCTTTCTTT.

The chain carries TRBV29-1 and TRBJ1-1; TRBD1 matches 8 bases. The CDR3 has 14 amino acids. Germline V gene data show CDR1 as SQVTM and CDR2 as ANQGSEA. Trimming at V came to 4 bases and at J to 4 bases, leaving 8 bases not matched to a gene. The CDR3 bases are TGCAGCGTTGTCCCAGGGGGCTGGAGCACTGAAGCTTTCTTT. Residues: CSVVPGGWSTEAFF.

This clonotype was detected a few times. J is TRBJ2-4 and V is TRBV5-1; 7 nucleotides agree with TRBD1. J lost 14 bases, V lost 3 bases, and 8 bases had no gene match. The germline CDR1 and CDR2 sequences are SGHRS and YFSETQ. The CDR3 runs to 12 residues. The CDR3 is CASSWEGQAKYF. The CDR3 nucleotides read TGCGCCAGCAGCTGGGAAGGACAGGCAAAGTACTTC. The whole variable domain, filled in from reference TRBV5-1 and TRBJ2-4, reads KAGVTQTPRYLIKTRGQQVTLSCSPISGHRSVSWYQQTPGQGLQFLFEYFSETQRNKGNFPGRFSGRQFSNSRSEMNVSTLELGDSALYLCASSWEGQAKYFGAGTRLSVL.

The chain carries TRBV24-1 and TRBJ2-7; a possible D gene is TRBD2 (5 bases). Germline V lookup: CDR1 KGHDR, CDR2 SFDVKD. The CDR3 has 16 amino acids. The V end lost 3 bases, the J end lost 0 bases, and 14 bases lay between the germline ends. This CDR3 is CATSDRTAAGSYEQYF. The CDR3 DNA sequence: TGTGCCACCAGTGATAGAACGGCCGCGGGCTCCTACGAGCAGTACTTC.

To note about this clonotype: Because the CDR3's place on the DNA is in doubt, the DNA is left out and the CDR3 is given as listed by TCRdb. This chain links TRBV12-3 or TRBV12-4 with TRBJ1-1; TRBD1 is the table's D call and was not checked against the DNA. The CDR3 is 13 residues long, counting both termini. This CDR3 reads CASSFGPGSEAFF.

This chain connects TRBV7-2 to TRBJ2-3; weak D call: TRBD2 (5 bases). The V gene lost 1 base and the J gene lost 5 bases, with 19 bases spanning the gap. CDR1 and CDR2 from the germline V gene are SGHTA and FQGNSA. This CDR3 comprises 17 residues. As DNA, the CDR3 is TGTGCCAGCAGCTTAGTGGCGAGCGGTCCTCGGGGAGATACGCAGTATTTT. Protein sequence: CASSLVASGPRGDTQYF.

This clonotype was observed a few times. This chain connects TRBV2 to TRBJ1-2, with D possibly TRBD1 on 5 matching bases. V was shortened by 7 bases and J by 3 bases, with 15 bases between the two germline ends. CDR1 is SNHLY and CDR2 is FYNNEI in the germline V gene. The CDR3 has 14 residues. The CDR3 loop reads CASTPGGNYYGYTF. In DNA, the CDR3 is TGTGCCAGCACCCCGGGGGGGAATTACTATGGCTACACCTTC.